Sequencing of this T cell receptor beta chain was carried out in a study of T cell changes during pregnancy in multiple sclerosis. The germline V gene has CDR1 MDHEN and CDR2 SYDVKM. This CDR3 spans 15 amino acids. V was shortened by 6 bases and J by 2 bases, with 16 bases between the two germline ends. Here immunoSEQ multiplex PCR was the method, and the copy in TCRdb shows in-frame clones only, minus some. The data show 50,000 to 70,000 clones, around 92% seen once. The chain combines TRBV28 with TRBJ1-2, with D maybe TRBD1 (6 bases). This TCR was recovered from a female donor in good health, enrolled as a control in a pregnancy study. The starting material was peripheral blood, obtained after pregnancy. CDR3 sequence: CASSTNRVYNYGYTF. Written as DNA, the CDR3 is TGTGCCAGCAGCACAAACAGGGTTTACAACTATGGCTACACCTTC.